A selection of T cell receptor beta chains follows, all from one sample in a study of T cell responses to AZD1222 COVID-19 vaccine. Assay: immunoSEQ multiplex PCR; the TCRdb copy retains only in-frame clones and omits some. The sample consists of roughly 190,000 clones, 85% to 95% of them appearing once. Sample: peripheral blood, taken on day 0 of AZD1222 vaccination. The receptors derive from an adult in good health. CDR3s include the opening cysteine and the closing phenylalanine or tryptophan. D genes are given only for firm matches. Rows may omit the clone size; those that give it use once, few, many or a size class.

J gene | D gene | clone size | CDR3 length | V gene | CDR3 protein | CDR3 DNA
TRBJ1-1 | TRBD1 | - | 15 | TRBV14 | CASSQDRGPGTEAFF | TGTGCCAGCAGCCAAGACAGGGGGCCGGGCACTGAAGCTTTCTTT
TRBJ1-2 | - | - | 17 | TRBV4-2 | CASSQGTRTHQNYGYTF | TGTGCCAGCAGCCAAGGTACCCGGACCCATCAAAACTATGGCTACACCTTC
TRBJ1-1 | - | - | 15 | TRBV5-4 | CASSQDQGSWTEAFF | TGTGCCAGCAGCCAAGATCAGGGATCTTGGACTGAAGCTTTCTTT
TRBJ2-3 | - | - | 14 | TRBV5-1 | CASRTSISTDTQYF | TGCGCCAGCAGGACTTCCATCAGCACAGATACGCAGTATTTT
TRBJ2-1 | TRBD2 | - | 15 | TRBV2 | CASSVHRGREEKQFF | TGTGCCAGCAGTGTCCATCGGGGACGGGAGGAGAAGCAGTTCTTC
TRBJ2-1 | - | - | 13 | TRBV6-2/TRBV6-3 | CASSYGAYNEQFF | TGTGCCAGCAGTTATGGGGCCTACAATGAGCAGTTCTTC
TRBJ1-1 | - | - | 14 | TRBV6-5 | CASSYGAGASEAFF | TGTGCCAGCAGTTACGGGGCAGGGGCTTCTGAAGCTTTCTTT
TRBJ2-4 | TRBD1 | - | 17 | TRBV6-1 | CASSEAGTGGAKNIQYF | TGTGCCAGCAGTGAAGCGGGGACAGGGGGAGCCAAAAACATTCAGTACTTC
TRBJ2-1 | TRBD2 | once | 17 | TRBV11-3 | CASSLGASGGPNNEQFF | TGTGCCAGCAGCTTAGGGGCTAGCGGGGGACCCAACAATGAGCAGTTCTTC
TRBJ2-3 | - | - | 12 | TRBV5-1 | CASSTGTDTQYF | TGCGCCAGCAGTACAGGCACAGATACGCAGTATTTT
TRBJ1-1 | - | few | 13 | TRBV7-9 | CASSFDRHTEAFF | TGTGCCAGCAGCTTCGACAGGCACACTGAAGCTTTCTTT
TRBJ2-2 | TRBD2 | - | 18 | TRBV6-4 | CASSPGTSGGRNTGELFF | TGTGCCAGCAGCCCCGGGACTAGCGGGGGTCGGAACACCGGGGAGCTGTTTTTT
TRBJ1-1 | - | - | 12 | TRBV30 | CAWSFGGTEAFF | TGTGCCTGGAGTTTTGGGGGCACTGAAGCTTTCTTT
TRBJ1-2 | - | - | 12 | TRBV19 | CASTADPLGYTF | TGTGCCAGTACCGCCGATCCCCTTGGCTACACCTTC
TRBJ1-2 | TRBD1 | - | 13 | TRBV6-1 | CASSETGIGGYTF | TGTGCCAGCAGTGAGACAGGGATAGGTGGCTACACCTTC
TRBJ2-1 | TRBD1 | once | 15 | TRBV5-1 | CASSSGTGVMNEQFF | TGCGCCAGCAGCTCCGGGACAGGGGTAATGAATGAGCAGTTCTTC
TRBJ2-1 | - | - | 13 | TRBV19 | CASSIGVGNEQFF | TGTGCCAGTAGTATAGGGGTTGGCAATGAGCAGTTCTTC
TRBJ2-4 | - | - | 15 | TRBV6-5 | CASSYSAGTKNIQYF | TGTGCCAGCAGTTACTCGGCAGGGACCAAAAACATTCAGTACTTC
TRBJ2-7 | - | - | 15 | TRBV5-6 | CASSPAGRTSYEQYF | TGTGCCAGCAGCCCGGCGGGGAGGACCTCCTACGAGCAGTACTTC
TRBJ1-2 | - | - | 14 | TRBV27 | CASSPQGSSTGYTF | TGTGCCAGCAGTCCACAGGGTTCGTCGACCGGCTACACCTTC
TRBJ1-2 | TRBD1 | - | 17 | TRBV6-1 | CASSESWDRGLAYGYTF | TGTGCCAGCAGTGAATCTTGGGACAGGGGGCTGGCCTATGGCTACACCTTC
TRBJ2-3 | - | - | 10 | TRBV30 | CAWGTPTQYF | TGTGCCTGGGGAACGCCGACGCAGTATTTT
TRBJ2-5 | TRBD2 | - | 13 | TRBV10-3 | CAITVAGGETQYF | TGTGCCATCACGGTAGCGGGAGGAGAGACCCAGTACTTC
TRBJ2-2 | TRBD2 | - | 15 | TRBV10-2 | CASSEAGGLSGELFF | TGCGCCAGCAGTGAAGCGGGAGGGCTATCCGGGGAGCTGTTTTTT
TRBJ1-4 | - | - | 14 | TRBV18 | CASSPGTTNEKLFF | TGTGCCAGCTCACCCGGGACAACTAATGAAAAACTGTTTTTT
TRBJ1-2 | TRBD1 | - | 17 | TRBV28 | CASSLSVIQGAGYGYTF | TGTGCCAGCAGTTTATCCGTAATACAGGGGGCAGGCTATGGCTACACCTTC
TRBJ1-2 | - | - | 12 | TRBV30 | CAWDPHFEGYTF | TGTGCCTGGGACCCCCACTTCGAGGGCTACACCTTC
TRBJ2-1 | TRBD1 | - | 17 | TRBV4-1 | CASSQGTGRGPYNEQFF | TGCGCCAGCAGCCAAGGAACGGGCAGGGGGCCTTACAATGAGCAGTTCTTC
TRBJ2-3 | TRBD1 | - | 17 | TRBV24-1 | CATSDPAGTGSTDTQYF | TGTGCCACCAGTGACCCCGCCGGGACAGGGTCAACAGATACGCAGTATTTT